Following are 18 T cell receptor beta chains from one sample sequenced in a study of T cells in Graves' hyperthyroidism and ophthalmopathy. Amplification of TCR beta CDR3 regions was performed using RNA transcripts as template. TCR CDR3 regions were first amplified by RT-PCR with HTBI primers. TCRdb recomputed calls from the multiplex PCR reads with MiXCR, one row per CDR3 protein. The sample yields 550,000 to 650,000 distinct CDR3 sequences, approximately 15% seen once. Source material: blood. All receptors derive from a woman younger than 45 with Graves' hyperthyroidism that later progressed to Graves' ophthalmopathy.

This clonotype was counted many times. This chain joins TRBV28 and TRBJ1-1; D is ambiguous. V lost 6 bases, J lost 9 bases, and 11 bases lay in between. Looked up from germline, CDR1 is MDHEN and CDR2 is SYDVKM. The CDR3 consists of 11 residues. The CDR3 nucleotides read TGTGCCAGCAGCTTCTCGCGTAAAGCTTTCTTT. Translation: CASSFSRKAFF.

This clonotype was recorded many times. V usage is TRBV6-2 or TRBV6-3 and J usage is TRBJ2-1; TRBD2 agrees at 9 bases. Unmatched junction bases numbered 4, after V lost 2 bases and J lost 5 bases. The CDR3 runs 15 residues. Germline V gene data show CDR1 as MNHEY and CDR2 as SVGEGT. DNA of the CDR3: TGTGCCAGCAGTTACGCGACTAGCGGCCACAATGAGCAGTTCTTC. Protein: CASSYATSGHNEQFF.

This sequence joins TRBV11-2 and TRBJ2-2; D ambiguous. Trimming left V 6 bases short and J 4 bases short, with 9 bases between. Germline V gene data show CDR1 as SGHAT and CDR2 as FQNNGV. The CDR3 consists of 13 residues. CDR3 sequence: CASRKLSTGELFF. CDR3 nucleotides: TGTGCCAGCAGAAAGCTCTCCACCGGGGAGCTGTTTTTT.

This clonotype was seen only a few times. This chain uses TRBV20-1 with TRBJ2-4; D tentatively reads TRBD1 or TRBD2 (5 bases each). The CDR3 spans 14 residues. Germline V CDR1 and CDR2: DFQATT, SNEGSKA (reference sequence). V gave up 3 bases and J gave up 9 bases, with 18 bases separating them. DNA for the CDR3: TGCAGTGCTAGTGCTCCCCGGGACGTATCCATTCAGTACTTC. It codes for CSASAPRDVSIQYF.

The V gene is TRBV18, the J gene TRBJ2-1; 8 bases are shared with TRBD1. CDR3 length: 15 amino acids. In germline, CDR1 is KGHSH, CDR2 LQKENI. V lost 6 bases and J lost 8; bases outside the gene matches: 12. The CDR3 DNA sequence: TGTGCCAGCTCCCTTAACCGACAGGGGCGCGATGAGCAGTTCTTC. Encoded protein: CASSLNRQGRDEQFF.

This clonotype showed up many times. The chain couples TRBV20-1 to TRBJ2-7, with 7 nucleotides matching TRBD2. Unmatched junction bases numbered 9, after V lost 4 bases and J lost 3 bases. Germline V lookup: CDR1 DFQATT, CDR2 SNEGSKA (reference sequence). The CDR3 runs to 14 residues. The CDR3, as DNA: TGCAGTGCTAACTCCGGGACGGGGGGCTACGAGCAGTACTTC. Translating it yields CSANSGTGGYEQYF.

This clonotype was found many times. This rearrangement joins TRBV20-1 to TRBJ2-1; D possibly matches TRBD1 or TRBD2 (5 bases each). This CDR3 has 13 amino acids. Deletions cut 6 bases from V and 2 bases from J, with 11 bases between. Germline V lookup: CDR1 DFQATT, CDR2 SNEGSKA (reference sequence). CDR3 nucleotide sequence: TGCAGTGCCCCCCGGGACCCCTACAATGAGCAGTTCTTC. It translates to CSAPRDPYNEQFF.

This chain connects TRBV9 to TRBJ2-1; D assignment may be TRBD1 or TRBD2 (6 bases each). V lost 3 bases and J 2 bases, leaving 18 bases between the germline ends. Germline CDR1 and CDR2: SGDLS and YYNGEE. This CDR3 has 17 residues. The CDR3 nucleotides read TGTGCCAGCAGCGAAGGAGGGGGTACGGGGGCCTACAATGAGCAGTTCTTC. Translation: CASSEGGGTGAYNEQFF.

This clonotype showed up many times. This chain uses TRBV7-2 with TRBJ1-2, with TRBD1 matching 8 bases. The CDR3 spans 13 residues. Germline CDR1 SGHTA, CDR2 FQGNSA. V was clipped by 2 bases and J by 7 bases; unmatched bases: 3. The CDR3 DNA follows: TGTGCCAGCAGCTTACGTGGACAGGGTGGCTACACCTTC. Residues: CASSLRGQGGYTF.

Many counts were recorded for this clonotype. CDR3 loop: CASSQEFYRVIGELFF. The CDR3 DNA reads TGCGCCAGCAGCCAAGAATTTTACCGGGTTATCGGGGAGCTGTTTTTT. The chain combines TRBV4-1 with TRBJ2-2; D gene unclear. The V gene lost 0 bases and the J gene lost 7 bases, with 15 bases spanning the gap. The germline V gene has CDR1 MGHRA and CDR2 YSYEKL. The CDR3 covers 16 residues.

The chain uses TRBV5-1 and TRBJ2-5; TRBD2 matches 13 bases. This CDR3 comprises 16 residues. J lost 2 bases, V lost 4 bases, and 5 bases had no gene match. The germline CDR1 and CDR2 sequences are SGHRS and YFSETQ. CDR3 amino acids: CASSVGTSGVQETQYF. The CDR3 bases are TGCGCCAGCAGCGTGGGGACTAGCGGGGTACAAGAGACCCAGTACTTC. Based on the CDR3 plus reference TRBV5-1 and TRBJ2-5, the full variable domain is KAGVTQTPRYLIKTRGQQVTLSCSPISGHRSVSWYQQTPGQGLQFLFEYFSETQRNKGNFPGRFSGRQFSNSRSEMNVSTLELGDSALYLCASSVGTSGVQETQYFGPGTRLLVL.

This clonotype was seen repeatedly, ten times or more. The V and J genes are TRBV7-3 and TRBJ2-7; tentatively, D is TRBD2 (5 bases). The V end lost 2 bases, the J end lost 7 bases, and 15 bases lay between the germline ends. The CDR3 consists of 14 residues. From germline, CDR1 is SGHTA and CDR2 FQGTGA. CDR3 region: CASSLLSGGREQYF. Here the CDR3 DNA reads TGTGCCAGCAGCTTATTATCCGGAGGACGGGAGCAGTACTTC.

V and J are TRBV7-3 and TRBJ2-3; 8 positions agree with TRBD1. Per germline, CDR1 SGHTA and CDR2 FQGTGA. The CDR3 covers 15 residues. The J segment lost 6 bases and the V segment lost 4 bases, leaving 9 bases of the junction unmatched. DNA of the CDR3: TGTGCCAGCAGCTCCTCGACAGGGGAAGTGGATACGCAGTATTTT. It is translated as CASSSSTGEVDTQYF.

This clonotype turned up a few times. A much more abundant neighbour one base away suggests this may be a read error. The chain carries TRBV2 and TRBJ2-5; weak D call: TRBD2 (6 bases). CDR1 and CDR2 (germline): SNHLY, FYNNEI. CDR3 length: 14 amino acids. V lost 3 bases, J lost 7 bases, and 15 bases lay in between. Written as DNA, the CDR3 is TGTGCCAGCAGTGACCTTGGAGGGATGAGGACCCAGTACTTC. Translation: CASSDLGGMRTQYF.

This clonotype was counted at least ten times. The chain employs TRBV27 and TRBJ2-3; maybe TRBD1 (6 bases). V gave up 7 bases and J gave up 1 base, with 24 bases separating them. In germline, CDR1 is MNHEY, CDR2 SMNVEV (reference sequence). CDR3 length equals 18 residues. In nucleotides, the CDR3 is TGTGCCAGCATACCATTCGGGGCAGGGGCCTTACGCACAGATACGCAGTATTTT. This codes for CASIPFGAGALRTDTQYF.

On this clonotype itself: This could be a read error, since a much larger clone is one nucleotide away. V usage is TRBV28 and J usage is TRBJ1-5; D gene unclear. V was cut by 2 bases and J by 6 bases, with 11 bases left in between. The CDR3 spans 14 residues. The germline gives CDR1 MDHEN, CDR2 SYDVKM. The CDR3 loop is CASSLGDLTQPQHF. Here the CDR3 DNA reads TGTGCCAGCAGTTTAGGGGATCTTACTCAGCCCCAGCATTTT.

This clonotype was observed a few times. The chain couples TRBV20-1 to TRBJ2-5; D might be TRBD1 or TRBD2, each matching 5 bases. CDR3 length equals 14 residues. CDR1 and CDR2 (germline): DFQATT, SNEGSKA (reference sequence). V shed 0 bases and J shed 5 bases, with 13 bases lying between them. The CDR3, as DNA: TGCAGTGCTAGAGATACGGGGCGTAAGGAGACCCAGTACTTC. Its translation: CSARDTGRKETQYF.

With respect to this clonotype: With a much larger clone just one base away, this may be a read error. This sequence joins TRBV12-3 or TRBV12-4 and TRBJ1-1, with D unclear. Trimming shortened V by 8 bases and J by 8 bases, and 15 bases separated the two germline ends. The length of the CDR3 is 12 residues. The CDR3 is CASPPEPKEAFF. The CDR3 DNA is TGTGCCAGCCCGCCGGAGCCCAAAGAAGCTTTCTTT.